The 18 T cell receptor beta chains below come from one sample, sequenced in a study of blood T cell repertoires in COVID-19. Profiled with immunoSEQ multiplex PCR; TCRdb holds only in-frame clones, not every one. Altogether approximately 120,000 clones are present, 60% to 85% being singletons, with the ten largest covering approximately 4.2%. What was sequenced was peripheral blood. The receptors derive from a human donor in a cohort sampled during active or convalescent COVID-19.

This chain connects TRBV29-1 to TRBJ2-5; TRBD1 matches 7 bases. CDR3 length: 13 residues. Trimming at V came to 6 bases and at J to 4 bases, leaving 8 bases not matched to a gene. Per germline, CDR1 SQVTM and CDR2 ANQGSEA. This CDR3 is CSVLTNRGETQYF. As DNA, the CDR3 is TGCAGCGTCCTAACAAACAGGGGAGAGACCCAGTACTTC.

The chain has TRBV28 and TRBJ2-6; 7 bases map to TRBD1. Germline-derived CDR1 and CDR2 are MDHEN and SYDVKM. The V segment lost 6 bases and the J segment 0 bases; nucleotides outside the gene matches: 11. This CDR3 comprises 18 residues. The CDR3, as DNA: TGTGCCAGCAGAACGACAGGGACCGCAATCTCTGGGGCCAACGTCCTGACTTTC. This codes for CASRTTGTAISGANVLTF.

This clone has a handful of counts. This chain connects TRBV30 to TRBJ1-1; D is unclear. V was trimmed by 3 bases and J by 3 bases, leaving 17 bases between them. CDR3 length equals 15 residues. Per the germline V gene, CDR1 is GTSNPN and CDR2 is SVGIG (reference sequence). The CDR3 DNA reads as TGTGCCTGGAGACCCCTGTACGGAGATGACACTGAAGCTTTCTTT. Translating gives CAWRPLYGDDTEAFF.

This rearrangement joins TRBV7-2 to TRBJ1-2; 9 bases align to TRBD1. The CDR3 is made up of 15 amino acids. Trimming at V came to 5 bases and at J to 7 bases, leaving 11 bases not matched to a gene. Germline V gene lookup returns CDR1 SGHTA and CDR2 FQGNSA. The CDR3 region is CASSGPTGGMAGYTF. The CDR3 nucleotides are TGTGCCAGCAGCGGACCCACAGGGGGCATGGCTGGCTACACCTTC.

This sequence joins TRBV6-2 or TRBV6-3 and TRBJ1-2, with D possibly matching TRBD1 (6 bases). CDR1 is MNHEY, CDR2 SVGEGT, per germline. The V end lost 2 bases, the J end lost 4 bases, and 11 bases lay between the germline ends. The CDR3 loop spans 14 amino acids. For the CDR3, the DNA is TGTGCCAGCAGTTACCGCCGACAGGTCTATGGCTACACCTTC. Protein sequence: CASSYRRQVYGYTF.

This CDR3 reads CASTDRSTDTQYF. DNA of the CDR3: TGTGCCAGCACGGACAGAAGCACAGATACGCAGTATTTT. The rearrangement joins TRBV7-9 to TRBJ2-3; a weak D match, TRBD1 (6 bases). The CDR3 consists of 13 residues. Trimming shortened V by 7 bases and J by 0 bases, and 8 bases separated the two germline ends. From germline, CDR1 is SEHNR and CDR2 FQNEAQ (reference sequence).

The rearrangement joins TRBV5-1 to TRBJ2-7; the match to TRBD2 covers 10 bases. Germline V gene lookup returns CDR1 SGHRS and CDR2 YFSETQ. J gave up 2 bases and V 4 bases, and 9 bases lay outside the gene matches. The CDR3 extends over 16 amino acids. The CDR3 sequence: CASSVTGTSAAYEQYF. In DNA form, the CDR3 reads TGCGCCAGCAGCGTAACCGGGACTAGCGCAGCCTACGAGCAGTACTTC. Full variable domain (outside the CDR3, taken from reference TRBV5-1 and TRBJ2-7): KAGVTQTPRYLIKTRGQQVTLSCSPISGHRSVSWYQQTPGQGLQFLFEYFSETQRNKGNFPGRFSGRQFSNSRSEMNVSTLELGDSALYLCASSVTGTSAAYEQYFGPGTRLTVT.

This clone showed up just a few times. The J gene is TRBJ2-1, the V gene TRBV5-6; TRBD2 matches 9 bases. The CDR3 consists of 17 residues. Germline V gene sequence: CDR1 SGHDT, CDR2 YYEEEE. V was pared by 1 base and J by 1 base, with 6 bases of the junction left unmatched. The CDR3 here is CASSLFSGGTSYNEQFF. The CDR3 DNA follows: TGTGCCAGCAGCTTGTTTAGCGGGGGAACGTCCTACAATGAGCAGTTCTTC.

This chain joins TRBV27 and TRBJ2-7; 16 bases line up with TRBD2. The CDR3 sequence is 18 residues long. Germline lookup yields CDR1 MNHEY and CDR2 SMNVEV (reference sequence). The V and J ends lost 5 bases and 1 base, in that order; junction bases with no gene match: 8. Written as DNA, the CDR3 is TGTGCCAGCAGTACTAGGGGACTAGCGGGAGGGCAATCCTACGAGCAGTACTTC. This gives the protein CASSTRGLAGGQSYEQYF.

In DNA, the CDR3 is TGTGCCAGCTCACAACCGGGACAGGGCTCCTACAATGAGCAGTTCTTC. Residues: CASSQPGQGSYNEQFF. The chain links TRBV18 to TRBJ2-1; 9 bases line up with TRBD1. CDR1 and CDR2 (germline): KGHSH, LQKENI. The CDR3 spans 16 residues. J lost 0 bases, V lost 4 bases, and 4 bases had no gene match.

The V gene is TRBV7-2, the J gene TRBJ2-5, with 9 nucleotides matching TRBD2. This CDR3 comprises 18 residues. J lost 2 bases, V lost 0 bases, and 10 bases had no gene match. Looked up from germline, CDR1 is SGHTA and CDR2 is FQGNSA. The CDR3 sequence: CASSLAMWREGPQETQYF. CDR3 DNA: TGTGCCAGCAGCTTAGCTATGTGGCGGGAGGGCCCACAAGAGACCCAGTACTTC.

The rearrangement links TRBV5-6 to TRBJ2-5; 9 nucleotides agree with TRBD1. J gave up 4 bases and V 1 base, and 8 bases lay outside the gene matches. The CDR3 has 16 amino acids. In germline, CDR1 is SGHDT, CDR2 YYEEEE. The CDR3 nucleotides are TGTGCCAGCAGCTTGCTTGACAGGGGGACTGGAGAGACCCAGTACTTC. It specifies CASSLLDRGTGETQYF. The full variable domain, with the rest looked up from reference TRBV5-6 and TRBJ2-5, is DAGVTQSPTHLIKTRGQQVTLRCSPKSGHDTVSWYQQALGQGPQFIFQYYEEEERQRGNFPDRFSGHQFPNYSSELNVNALLLGDSALYLCASSLLDRGTGETQYFGPGTRLLVL.

A few counts support this clone. The chain carries TRBV6-5 and TRBJ2-2; 7 nucleotides match TRBD1. V was clipped by 7 bases and J by 5 bases; unmatched bases: 7. CDR3 length: 14 amino acids. The germline gives CDR1 MNHEY, CDR2 SVGAGI. CDR3 sequence reads: CASNRQGTTGELFF. The CDR3 DNA reads as TGTGCCAGCAATAGACAGGGAACTACCGGGGAGCTGTTTTTT.

V gene TRBV5-6 combines with J gene TRBJ1-3; D not resolved. CDR1 and CDR2 (germline): SGHDT, YYEEEE. V was pared by 4 bases and J by 2 bases, with 13 bases between. The length of the CDR3 is 15 residues. The CDR3 spells CASSPWNSAGNTIYF. DNA for the CDR3: TGTGCCAGCAGCCCCTGGAACAGTGCTGGAAACACCATATATTTT.

This chain joins TRBV4-3 and TRBJ2-2; D call uncertain. From germline, CDR1 is LGHNA and CDR2 YSLEER. This CDR3 comprises 16 residues. Trimming pared 0 bases from V and 3 bases from J, leaving 11 bases between. The CDR3 nucleotides read TGCGCCAGCAGCCAAGATTTTGGGCACTACACCGGGGAGCTGTTTTTT. Translation gives CASSQDFGHYTGELFF.

In its sample, this clone was seen once. This sequence joins TRBV5-8 and TRBJ2-2; D is ambiguous. Germline values: CDR1 SGHTS, CDR2 YDEGEE. V lost 2 bases, J lost 0 bases, and 5 bases lay in between. CDR3 length: 14 residues. The CDR3 coding sequence is TGTGCCAGCAGCTTCCAAACGAACACCGGGGAGCTGTTTTTT. This gives the protein CASSFQTNTGELFF.

This chain connects TRBV30 to TRBJ2-2; D is undetermined. The germline gives CDR1 GTSNPN, CDR2 SVGIG (reference sequence). This CDR3 is built from 14 residues. The V gene lost 1 base and the J gene lost 7 bases, with 13 bases spanning the gap. CDR3 DNA: TGTGCCTGGAGTGGATACGGGTTAAGCGGGGAGCTGTTTTTT. Its translation is CAWSGYGLSGELFF.

The chain links TRBV6-5 to TRBJ2-1; D is perhaps TRBD1 (6 bases). The CDR3 contains 13 residues. The V and J ends lost 7 bases and 4 bases respectively, with 11 bases between them. Germline-derived CDR1 and CDR2 are MNHEY and SVGAGI. CDR3 in DNA: TGTGCCAGCACATCAACAGGGTACAATGAGCAGTTCTTC. It specifies CASTSTGYNEQFF.